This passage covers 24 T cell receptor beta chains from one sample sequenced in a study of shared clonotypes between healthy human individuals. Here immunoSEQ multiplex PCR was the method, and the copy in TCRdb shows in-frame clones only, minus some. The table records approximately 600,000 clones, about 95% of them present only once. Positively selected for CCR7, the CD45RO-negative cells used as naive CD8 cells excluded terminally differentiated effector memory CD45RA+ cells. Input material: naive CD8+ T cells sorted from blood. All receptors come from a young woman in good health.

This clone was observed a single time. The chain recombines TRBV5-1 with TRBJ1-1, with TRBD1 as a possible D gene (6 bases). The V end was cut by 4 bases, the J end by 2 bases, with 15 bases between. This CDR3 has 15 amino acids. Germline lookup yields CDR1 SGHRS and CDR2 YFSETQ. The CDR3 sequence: CASSDRDTLNTEAFF. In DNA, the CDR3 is TGCGCCAGCAGCGACCGGGACACCCTTAACACTGAAGCTTTCTTT. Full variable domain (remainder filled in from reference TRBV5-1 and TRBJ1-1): KAGVTQTPRYLIKTRGQQVTLSCSPISGHRSVSWYQQTPGQGLQFLFEYFSETQRNKGNFPGRFSGRQFSNSRSEMNVSTLELGDSALYLCASSDRDTLNTEAFFGQGTRLTVV.

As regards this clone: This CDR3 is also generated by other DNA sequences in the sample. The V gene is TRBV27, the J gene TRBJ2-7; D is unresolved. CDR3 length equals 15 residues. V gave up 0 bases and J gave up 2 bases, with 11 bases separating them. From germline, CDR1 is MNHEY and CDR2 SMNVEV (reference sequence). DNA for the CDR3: TGTGCCAGCAGTTTATCGATGGTACGGGCCTACGAGCAGTACTTC. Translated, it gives CASSLSMVRAYEQYF.

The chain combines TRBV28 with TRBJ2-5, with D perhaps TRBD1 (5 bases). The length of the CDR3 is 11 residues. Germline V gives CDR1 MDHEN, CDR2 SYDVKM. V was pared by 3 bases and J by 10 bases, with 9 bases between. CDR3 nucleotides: TGTGCCAGCAGTTTGTTGGGGCACCAGTACTTC. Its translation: CASSLLGHQYF.

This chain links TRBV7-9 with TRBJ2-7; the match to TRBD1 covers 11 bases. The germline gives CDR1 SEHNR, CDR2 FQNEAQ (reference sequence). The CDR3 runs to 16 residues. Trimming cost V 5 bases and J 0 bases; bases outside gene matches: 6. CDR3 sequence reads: CASSRVGTGGSYEQYF. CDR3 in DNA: TGTGCCAGCAGCCGCGTAGGGACAGGGGGCTCCTACGAGCAGTACTTC.

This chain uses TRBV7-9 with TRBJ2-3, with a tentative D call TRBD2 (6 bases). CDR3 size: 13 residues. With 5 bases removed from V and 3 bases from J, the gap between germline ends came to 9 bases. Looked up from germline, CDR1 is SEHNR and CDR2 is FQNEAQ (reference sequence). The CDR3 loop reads CASSHGGTDTQYF. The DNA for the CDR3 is TGTGCCAGCAGCCATGGGGGGACAGATACGCAGTATTTT.

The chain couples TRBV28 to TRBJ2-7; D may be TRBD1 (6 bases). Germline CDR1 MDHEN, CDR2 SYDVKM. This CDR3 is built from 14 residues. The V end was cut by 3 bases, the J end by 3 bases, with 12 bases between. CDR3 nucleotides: TGTGCCAGCAGTTTCACAGGACAGAACTACGAGCAGTACTTC. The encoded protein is CASSFTGQNYEQYF.

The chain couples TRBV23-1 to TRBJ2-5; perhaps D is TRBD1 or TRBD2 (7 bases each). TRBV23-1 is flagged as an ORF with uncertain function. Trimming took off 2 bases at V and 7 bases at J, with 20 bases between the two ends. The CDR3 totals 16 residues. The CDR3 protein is CASSQPTDRREGTQYF. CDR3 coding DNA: TGCGCCAGCAGTCAACCCACGGACAGGAGGGAGGGGACCCAGTACTTC.

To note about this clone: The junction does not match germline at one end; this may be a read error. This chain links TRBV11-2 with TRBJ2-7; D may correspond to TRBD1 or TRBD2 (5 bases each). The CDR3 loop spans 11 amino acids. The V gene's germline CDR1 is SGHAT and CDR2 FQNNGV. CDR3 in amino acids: CASSLEGRRDF. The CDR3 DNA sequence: TGTGCCAGCAGCTTAGAGGGACGGCGGGACTTC.

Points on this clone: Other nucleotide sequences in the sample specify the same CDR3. For the CDR3, the DNA is TGTGCCAGTAGAAGCGGGTCTTACGAGCAGTACTTC. As protein: CASRSGSYEQYF. The chain carries TRBV19 and TRBJ2-7; a weak D match, TRBD2 (6 bases). The CDR3 loop spans 12 amino acids. The V end lost 6 bases, the J end lost 4 bases, and 10 bases lay between the germline ends. Germline CDR1 and CDR2: LNHDA and SQIVND (reference sequence).

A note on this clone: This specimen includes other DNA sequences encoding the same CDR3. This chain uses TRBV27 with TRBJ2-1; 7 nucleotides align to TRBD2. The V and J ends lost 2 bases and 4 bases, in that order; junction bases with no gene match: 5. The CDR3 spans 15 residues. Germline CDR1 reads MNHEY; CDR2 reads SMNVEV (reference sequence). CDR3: CASSLSGGSYNEQFF. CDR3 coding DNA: TGTGCCAGCAGTTTAAGTGGCGGGAGTTACAATGAGCAGTTCTTC.

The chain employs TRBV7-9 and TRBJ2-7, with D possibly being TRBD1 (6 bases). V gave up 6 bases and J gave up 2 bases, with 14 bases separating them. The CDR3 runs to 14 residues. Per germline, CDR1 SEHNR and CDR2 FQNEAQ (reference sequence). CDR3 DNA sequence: TGTGCCAGCAGTCAGTCAGGGGTCGCCTACGAGCAGTACTTC. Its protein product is CASSQSGVAYEQYF.

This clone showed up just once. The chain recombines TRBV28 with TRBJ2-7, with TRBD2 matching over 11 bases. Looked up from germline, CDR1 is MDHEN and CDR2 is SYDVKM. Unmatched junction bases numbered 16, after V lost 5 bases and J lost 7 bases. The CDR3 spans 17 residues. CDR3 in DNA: TGTGCCAGCAGTCGTATGGACTTAGCGGGAGGGCCTAGGGAGCAGTACTTC. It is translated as CASSRMDLAGGPREQYF.

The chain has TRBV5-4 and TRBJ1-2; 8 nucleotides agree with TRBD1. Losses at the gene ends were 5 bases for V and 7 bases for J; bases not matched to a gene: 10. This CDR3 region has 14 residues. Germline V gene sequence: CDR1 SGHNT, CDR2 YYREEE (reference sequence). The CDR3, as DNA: TGTGCCAGCAGGAGCCAGGGGGCGGTTCGTGGCTACACCTTC. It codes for CASRSQGAVRGYTF. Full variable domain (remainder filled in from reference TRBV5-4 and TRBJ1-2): ETGVTQSPTHLIKTRGQQVTLRCSSQSGHNTVSWYQQALGQGPQFIFQYYREEENGRGNFPPRFSGLQFPNYSSELNVNALELDDSALYLCASRSQGAVRGYTFGSGTRLTVV.

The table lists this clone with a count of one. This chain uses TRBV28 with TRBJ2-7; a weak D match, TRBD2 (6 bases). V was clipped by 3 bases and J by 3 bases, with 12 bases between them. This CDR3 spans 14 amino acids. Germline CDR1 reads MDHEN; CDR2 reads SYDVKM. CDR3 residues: CASSLEGPLYEQYF. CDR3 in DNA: TGTGCCAGCAGTTTGGAGGGACCCCTCTACGAGCAGTACTTC.

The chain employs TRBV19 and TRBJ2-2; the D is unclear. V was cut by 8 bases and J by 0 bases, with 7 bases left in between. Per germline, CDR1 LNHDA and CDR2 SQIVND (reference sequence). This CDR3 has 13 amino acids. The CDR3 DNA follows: TGTGCCAGTCTTACTCCGAACACCGGGGAGCTGTTTTTT. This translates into CASLTPNTGELFF.

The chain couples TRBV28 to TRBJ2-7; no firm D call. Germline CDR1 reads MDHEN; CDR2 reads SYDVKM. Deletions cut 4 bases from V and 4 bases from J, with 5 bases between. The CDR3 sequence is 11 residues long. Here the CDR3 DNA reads TGTGCCAGCAGTTACCGGTACGAGCAGTACTTC. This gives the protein CASSYRYEQYF.

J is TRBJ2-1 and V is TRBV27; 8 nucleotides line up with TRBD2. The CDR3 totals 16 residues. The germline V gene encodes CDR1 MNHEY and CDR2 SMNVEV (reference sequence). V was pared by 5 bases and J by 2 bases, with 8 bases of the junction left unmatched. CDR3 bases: TGTGCCAGCAGTCCGTTTAGCGGGAACCCCTACAATGAGCAGTTCTTC. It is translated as CASSPFSGNPYNEQFF.

CDR3 sequence reads: CASSVGASGLHEQFF. CDR3 coding DNA: TGTGCCAGCAGCGTAGGGGCTAGCGGGCTCCATGAGCAGTTCTTC. The J gene is TRBJ2-1, the V gene TRBV9; 8 bases are shared with TRBD2. V was pared by 0 bases and J by 8 bases, with 7 bases of the junction left unmatched. Germline CDR1 and CDR2: SGDLS and YYNGEE. CDR3 length: 15 amino acids.

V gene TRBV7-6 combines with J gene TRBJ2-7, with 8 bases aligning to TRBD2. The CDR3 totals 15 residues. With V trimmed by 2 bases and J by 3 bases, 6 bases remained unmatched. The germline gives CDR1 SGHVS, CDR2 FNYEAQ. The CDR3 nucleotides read TGTGCCAGCAGCTTATCCAGCGGGAGCGACTACGAGCAGTACTTC. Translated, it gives CASSLSSGSDYEQYF. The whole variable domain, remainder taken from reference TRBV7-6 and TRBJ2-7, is GAGVSQSPRYKVTKRGQDVALRCDPISGHVSLYWYRQALGQGPEFLTYFNYEAQQDKSGLPNDRFSAERPEGSISTLTIQRTEQRDSAMYRCASSLSSGSDYEQYFGPGTRLTVT.

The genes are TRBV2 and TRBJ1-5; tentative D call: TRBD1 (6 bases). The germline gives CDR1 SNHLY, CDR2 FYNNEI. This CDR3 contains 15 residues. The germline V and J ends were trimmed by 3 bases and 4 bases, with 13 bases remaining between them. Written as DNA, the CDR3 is TGTGCCAGCAGTGATTCCCCAGGGGAGAATCAGCCCCAGCATTTT. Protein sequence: CASSDSPGENQPQHF. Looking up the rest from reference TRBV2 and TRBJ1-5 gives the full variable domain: EPEVTQTPSHQVTQMGQEVILRCVPISNHLYFYWYRQILGQKVEFLVSFYNNEISEKSEIFDDQFSVERPDGSNFTLKIRSTKLEDSAMYFCASSDSPGENQPQHFGDGTRLSIL.

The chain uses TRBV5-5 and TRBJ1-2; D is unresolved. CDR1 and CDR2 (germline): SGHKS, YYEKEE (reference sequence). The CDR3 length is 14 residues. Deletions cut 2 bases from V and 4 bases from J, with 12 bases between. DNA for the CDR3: TGTGCCAGCAGCTTCCTCGACGGAGGCTATGGCTACACCTTC. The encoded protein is CASSFLDGGYGYTF.

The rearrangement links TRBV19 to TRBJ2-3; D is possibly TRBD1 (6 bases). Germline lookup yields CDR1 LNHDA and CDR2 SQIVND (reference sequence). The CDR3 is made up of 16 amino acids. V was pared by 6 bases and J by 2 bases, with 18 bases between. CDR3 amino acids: CASSLMWTETTDTQYF. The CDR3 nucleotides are TGTGCCAGTAGCCTCATGTGGACAGAGACCACAGATACGCAGTATTTT.

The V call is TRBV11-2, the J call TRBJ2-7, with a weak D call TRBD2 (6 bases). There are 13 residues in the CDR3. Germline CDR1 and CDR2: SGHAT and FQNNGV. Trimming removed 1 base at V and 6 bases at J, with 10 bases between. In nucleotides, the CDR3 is TGTGCCAGCAGCTTAGGAGGGGAGGCCGAGCAGTACTTC. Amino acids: CASSLGGEAEQYF.

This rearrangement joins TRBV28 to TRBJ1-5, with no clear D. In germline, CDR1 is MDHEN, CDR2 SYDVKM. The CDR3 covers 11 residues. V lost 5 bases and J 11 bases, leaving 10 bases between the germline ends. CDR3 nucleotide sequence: TGTGCCAGCAGTCTCTCCGGGTCCCAGCATTTT. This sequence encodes CASSLSGSQHF.